The T cell receptor beta chain described here comes from a study of cytotoxic CD8 clonotypes in ibrutinib-treated CLL. Turning to the study itself: Patients gave response samples after a median 12 months of treatment, range 6 to 36.

The method was immunoSEQ multiplex PCR; TCRdb's version includes in-frame clones alone and lacks a portion of them. The table records 15,000 or so clones, around 60% of them present only once. V shed 2 bases and J shed 5 bases, with 10 bases lying between them. From germline, CDR1 is SGHVS and CDR2 FNYEAQ. This CDR3 has 15 amino acids. This clone occurred a few times. This rearrangement joins TRBV7-6 to TRBJ1-6, with a weak D call TRBD1 (5 bases). This specimen was PBMCs, taken before ibrutinib treatment. The sequence was obtained from a human donor with chronic lymphocytic leukemia. The chain's CDR3 is CASSLRGADNSPLHF. In nucleotides, the CDR3 is TGTGCCAGCAGCTTAAGGGGAGCTGATAATTCACCCCTCCACTTT.